Included here is one T cell receptor (beta chain) sequence, with context. Its cognate antigen has yet to be identified. Base qualities are not provided; no much larger clone lies one nucleotide away. The data belong to a study of T cell changes during pregnancy in multiple sclerosis (dated by TCRdb to the late 2010s). As for the study more broadly: In women with multiple sclerosis, the researchers looked at how the T cell repertoire shifted as pregnancy progressed.

The germline V gene supplies CDR1 SQVTM and CDR2 ANQGSEA. Trimming takes 7 bases off V and 3 bases off J; junction bases not matched to a gene: 9. Including the terminal cysteine and phenylalanine, the CDR3 comprises 14 residues. The kept DNA is CDR3 alone, 42 bases in frame from the first base. Preparation of the library involved the immunoSEQ multiplex PCR assay. This immuneACCESS table, as held by TCRdb, lists in-frame sequences with V and J called but not all clones. Of the missing ones, under half trace to an unresolved V gene in checked studies; the others have no known cause. In this sample the table shows about 70,000 clones, approximately 94% of which occur a single time. In total, the top ten clones hold approximately 0.58% of the sample.

The origin of this receptor is a female donor with multiple sclerosis, enrolled in a pregnancy study. The material sequenced was peripheral blood, taken in the third trimester of pregnancy. This chain joins TRBV29-1 to TRBJ1-3; TRBD1 matches 7 bases in the middle. The DNA reads TGCAGCGCGTCAACAGGGGCGGGTGGAAACACCATATATTTT. This yields the protein CSASTGAGGNTIYF.